This T cell receptor beta chain was sequenced during a study of blood T cell repertoires in COVID-19 (dated by TCRdb to 2019 to 2021). Broadly, across the study: Collaborator samples came from the United States, Italy and Spain and covered acute and convalescent phases of COVID-19. The material from the prospective study consisted of cDNA or gDNA derived from T cells, B-cell-depleted T cells, or PBMCs. Deeply sampled blood TCRbeta repertoires from subjects exposed to, actively infected with, or recovered from COVID-19 were included in the dataset. The repertoires were made available in a free public database intended to serve as a resource for research on the immune response to SARS-CoV-2. The samples were drawn from the first 160 participants of the ongoing ImmuneRACE study and from over 950 subjects provided by 6 global collaborators. Nearly every sample came with metadata listing a de-identified subject ID, COVID-19 status, age in years and sex. Where available, HLA class I and class II types were taken from metadata supplied by the sample provider and were not determined by assay-based typing. Broader findings and caveats from the paper: How much clinical and demographic metadata was included differed by source and by participant, and the metadata was provided uncurated.

Reading the germline V gene (reference sequence) gives CDR1 SGHNT and CDR2 YYREEE. The junction shows trimming of 4 bases on V and 0 bases on J, plus 14 bases between the germline ends. The CDR3 runs 17 amino acids, cysteine and phenylalanine included. Only the CDR3 DNA stays, 51 bases, in frame from base 1. Participants in the prospective study were enrolled through a virtual design, were aged about 18 to 100 years, and lived in roughly 24 United States geographic areas. To assign participants to cohorts, the prospective study relied on clinical history that participants themselves reported in a screening survey and a study questionnaire. ImmuneRACE Cohort 3 recovered participants were defined by two consecutive negative NP/OP PCR tests, healthcare professional clearance, or symptom resolution. Mobile phlebotomists in the prospective study collected whole blood, serum and a nasopharyngeal or oropharyngeal swab from every participant. Additional blood draws and questionnaires over an approximately two-month period could optionally be provided by prospective study participants. Blood samples from the prospective study were shipped frozen or at room temperature prior to DNA extraction.

On this clone itself: What this receptor recognizes is not known. Nothing much larger sits one base from this clone, and base qualities are not available.

The immunoSEQ Assay, a bias-controlled multiplex PCR, was used to amplify TCRbeta CDR3 regions from genomic DNA. From the authors' description of their analysis: Within the assay, amplification of reference gene primers was used to estimate how many nucleated cells each sample contained. To quantify the absolute abundance of each unique TCRbeta CDR3 rearrangement, sequence reads were collapsed and filtered. For each sample, productive Simpson clonality was calculated as the square root of Simpson's diversity index across productive rearrangements. Entries here come from immuneACCESS through TCRdb and include only in-frame sequences with V and J called. Some clones fail to appear in such tables; in the studies checked, an unresolved V gene covers under half of the shortfall, and the cause of the remainder is unknown. For V, J and clone size, that table is used; D and trimming come from the DNA. This sample comprises about 410,000 clones, about 90% of them detected only once. Approximately 0.55% of the sample is held by the ten biggest clonotypes.

This TCR was sampled from a man between 18 and 35 years old who had recovered from COVID-19. The sample taken for sequencing was PBMCs or T cells enriched from blood (not recorded which). The sequence links TRBV5-4 to TRBJ2-6; tentative D gene TRBD1, with 6 bases matching. The CDR3 protein sequence reads: CASSPPGQPSGANVLTF. The sequence in DNA is TGTGCCAGCAGCCCCCCCGGACAGCCCTCTGGGGCCAACGTCCTGACTTTC.